The 29 T cell receptor beta chains below come from one sample, sequenced in a study of shared clonotypes between healthy human individuals. Produced via immunoSEQ multiplex PCR; TCRdb's table is partial and in-frame only. The sample includes about 1.5 million clones, roughly 98% of them seen just once. What was sequenced was naive CD4+ T cells sorted from blood. Specified subset: CD45RA+ positively selected. Every receptor here comes from a man aged 25-45 years in good health.

The chain carries TRBV5-1 and TRBJ1-3; 10 positions agree with TRBD1. V gave up 2 bases and J gave up 7 bases; unmatched junction bases: 3. Germline CDR1 reads SGHRS; CDR2 reads YFSETQ. This CDR3 comprises 14 residues. For the CDR3, the DNA is TGCGCCAGCAGCTTCCCGGGACAGGGGAACACCATATATTTT. It translates to CASSFPGQGNTIYF.

The chain is built from TRBV28 and TRBJ1-1, with 8 bases matching TRBD1. CDR1 and CDR2 from the germline V gene are MDHEN and SYDVKM. Germline trimming cut 5 bases from V and 10 bases from J; bases unmatched to any gene: 6. The CDR3 covers 12 residues. In DNA form, the CDR3 reads TGTGCCAGCAGTGGCCAGGGGGCTAGAGCTTTCTTT. Translation gives CASSGQGARAFF.

Worth noting for this clone: The same CDR3 arises from other DNA sequences in this sample as well. The chain combines TRBV5-1 with TRBJ2-1; D may correspond to TRBD1 or TRBD2 (5 bases each). This CDR3 is 14 amino acids long. Germline loops: CDR1 SGHRS, CDR2 YFSETQ. Trimming stripped 2 bases from V and 2 bases from J, with 8 bases between. The CDR3 protein is CASSLEGPYNEQFF. The DNA of the CDR3 is TGCGCCAGCAGCTTAGAGGGGCCCTACAATGAGCAGTTCTTC.

This chain connects TRBV9 to TRBJ2-5; tentative D call: TRBD2 (5 bases). The CDR3 runs to 15 residues. Germline CDR1 SGDLS, CDR2 YYNGEE. V was clipped by 1 base and J by 5 bases, with 15 bases between them. CDR3 in DNA: TGTGCCAGCAGCGTAACTCAAATTGGGAGCGAGACCCAGTACTTC. Amino acids: CASSVTQIGSETQYF.

This rearrangement joins TRBV6-5 to TRBJ2-3; 7 nucleotides line up with TRBD1. V was pared by 4 bases and J by 6 bases, with 13 bases of the junction left unmatched. This CDR3 has 16 residues. Germline CDR1 and CDR2: MNHEY and SVGAGI. CDR3 in amino acids: CASSFSTGMRVDTQYF. The DNA of the CDR3 is TGTGCCAGCAGTTTCTCGACAGGGATGAGGGTTGATACGCAGTATTTT.

The rearrangement uses TRBV11-2 and TRBJ2-3; a possible D gene is TRBD2 (5 bases). Trimming left V 0 bases short and J 3 bases short, with 16 bases between. CDR3 length: 17 residues. The germline gives CDR1 SGHAT, CDR2 FQNNGV. In DNA form, the CDR3 reads TGTGCCAGCAGCTTAGACCTTGCCTGGCGGGCGACAGATACGCAGTATTTT. This sequence encodes CASSLDLAWRATDTQYF.

The sample holds one count of this clone. The rearrangement links TRBV7-8 to TRBJ2-7; 9 bases align to TRBD2. The CDR3 is 14 amino acids. V lost 4 bases, J lost 4 bases, and 5 bases stayed unmatched. Looked up from germline, CDR1 is SGHVS and CDR2 is FQNEAQ. This CDR3 reads CASSYLTSGYEQYF. As DNA, the CDR3 is TGTGCCAGCAGCTATCTTACTAGCGGGTACGAGCAGTACTTC.

The J gene is TRBJ2-1, the V gene TRBV9; possible D gene TRBD1, 6 bases. V lost 0 bases to trimming and J lost 0 bases, with 13 bases between them. The germline V gene encodes CDR1 SGDLS and CDR2 YYNGEE. This CDR3 region has 17 residues. Here the CDR3 reads CASSVGNRARSYNEQFF. The CDR3 DNA reads as TGTGCCAGCAGCGTAGGGAACAGGGCCCGCTCCTACAATGAGCAGTTCTTC. Together with reference TRBV9 and TRBJ2-1, the CDR3 gives the full variable domain: DSGVTQTPKHLITATGQRVTLRCSPRSGDLSVYWYQQSLDQGLQFLIQYYNGEERAKGNILERFSAQQFPDLHSELNLSSLELGDSALYFCASSVGNRARSYNEQFFGPGTRLTVL.

This rearrangement joins TRBV7-9 to TRBJ2-7; 7 bases fit TRBD1. Germline CDR1 SEHNR, CDR2 FQNEAQ (reference sequence). The junction had 13 bases not matched to a gene; V was cut back by 5 bases and J by 6 bases. The CDR3 is 15 residues long. CDR3 protein: CASSKSGTEKGEQYF. DNA of the CDR3: TGTGCCAGCAGCAAGTCCGGGACAGAAAAGGGCGAGCAGTACTTC.

The chain combines TRBV28 with TRBJ1-1; unclear D gene. Per the germline V gene, CDR1 is MDHEN and CDR2 is SYDVKM. The CDR3 is 15 residues long. The ends were cut back, 4 bases at V and 4 bases at J, with 16 bases in the middle. The CDR3 here is CASSSTPGQGTEAFF. The CDR3 coding sequence is TGTGCCAGCAGTTCGACCCCGGGCCAAGGCACTGAAGCTTTCTTT.

The CDR3 DNA is TGTGCCAGCAGTTTTAGCGGGGCCCCAAACACTGAAGCTTTCTTT. Encoded protein: CASSFSGAPNTEAFF. The J gene is TRBJ1-1, the V gene TRBV28, with TRBD1 as a possible D gene (5 bases). This CDR3 is 15 amino acids long. V dropped 3 bases and J dropped 2 bases, with 13 bases sitting between them. The V gene's germline CDR1 is MDHEN and CDR2 SYDVKM.

The table lists this clone with a count of one. The genes are TRBV7-9 and TRBJ2-2, with TRBD1 as a possible D gene (6 bases). This CDR3 contains 14 residues. V was cut by 7 bases and J by 4 bases, with 13 bases left in between. Germline CDR1 reads SEHNR; CDR2 reads FQNEAQ (reference sequence). The CDR3 DNA is TGTGCCAGCATAGGACAGACATCCACCGGGGAGCTGTTTTTT. It yields the protein CASIGQTSTGELFF.

This clone appeared a single time. V and J are TRBV5-1 and TRBJ2-5; unclear D gene. Between the trimmed V and J ends, which lost 0 bases and 1 base, there was a span of 7 bases. Germline V gene data show CDR1 as SGHRS and CDR2 as YFSETQ. This CDR3 has 14 residues. The CDR3 protein is CASSLAAPQETQYF. DNA for the CDR3: TGCGCCAGCAGCTTGGCGGCTCCCCAAGAGACCCAGTACTTC. The entire variable domain, with the rest obtained from reference TRBV5-1 and TRBJ2-5, is as follows: KAGVTQTPRYLIKTRGQQVTLSCSPISGHRSVSWYQQTPGQGLQFLFEYFSETQRNKGNFPGRFSGRQFSNSRSEMNVSTLELGDSALYLCASSLAAPQETQYFGPGTRLLVL.

The CDR3: CASSQGGLSGWANEQFF. The CDR3 DNA follows: TGTGCCAGCAGCCAAGGGGGTCTTAGCGGGTGGGCCAATGAGCAGTTCTTC. This chain connects TRBV4-2 to TRBJ2-1; TRBD2 agrees at 7 bases. The germline V gene encodes CDR1 LGHNA and CDR2 YNFKEQ. The CDR3 covers 17 residues. The V gene end was trimmed by 1 base and the J gene end by 6 bases; junction bases not matched to a gene: 12.

The genes are TRBV5-6 and TRBJ2-1; D not resolved. The V gene lost 4 bases and the J gene lost 4 bases, with 15 bases spanning the gap. This CDR3 comprises 15 residues. Germline V gene data show CDR1 as SGHDT and CDR2 as YYEEEE. CDR3 coding DNA: TGTGCCAGCAGCCCCGCCCCATGGGCTTACAATGAGCAGTTCTTC. As protein: CASSPAPWAYNEQFF.

The V call is TRBV7-2, the J call TRBJ2-3; maybe TRBD1 (6 bases). The V and J ends lost 5 bases and 4 bases respectively, with 10 bases between them. Germline V CDR1 and CDR2: SGHTA, FQGNSA. The CDR3 spans 13 residues. CDR3 DNA: TGTGCCAGCAGCAAATACAGGGCAGATACGCAGTATTTT. Translated: CASSKYRADTQYF.

The chain combines TRBV27 with TRBJ2-1; no definite D call. The CDR3 runs 14 residues. Trimming cost V 4 bases and J 2 bases, with 9 bases left between them. Germline CDR1 reads MNHEY; CDR2 reads SMNVEV (reference sequence). CDR3 residues: CASSYQDPYNEQFF. The CDR3 bases are TGTGCCAGCAGTTACCAGGATCCCTACAATGAGCAGTTCTTC.

This rearrangement joins TRBV7-2 to TRBJ2-3; D is possibly TRBD1 (6 bases). This CDR3 has 16 residues. Germline CDR1 SGHTA, CDR2 FQGNSA. Deletions cut 7 bases from V and 0 bases from J, with 17 bases between. The CDR3 DNA sequence: TGTGCCAGCATCCTGGACAGACCAGCTAGCACAGATACGCAGTATTTT. Translated: CASILDRPASTDTQYF.

This clone was picked up one time. The chain links TRBV2 to TRBJ1-3; possibly TRBD1 for D (6 bases). The germline CDR1 and CDR2 sequences are SNHLY and FYNNEI. Trimming stripped 8 bases from V and 1 base from J, with 12 bases between. CDR3 length: 14 residues. The CDR3 DNA reads TGTGCCAGCGGGGGCTCCCTGTCTGGAAACACCATATATTTT. The encoded protein is CASGGSLSGNTIYF.

The chain couples TRBV27 to TRBJ2-7; TRBD1 matches at 7 bases. The CDR3 covers 14 residues. The V gene's germline CDR1 is MNHEY and CDR2 SMNVEV (reference sequence). V was pared by 9 bases and J by 1 base, with 9 bases of the junction left unmatched. Written as DNA, the CDR3 is TGTGCCAGTGCAGGGGGACACCTATCCTACGAGCAGTACTTC. This codes for CASAGGHLSYEQYF.

The V call is TRBV28, the J call TRBJ2-3, with 10 bases aligning to TRBD2. The CDR3 has 14 amino acids. CDR1 is MDHEN and CDR2 is SYDVKM in the germline V gene. Unmatched junction bases numbered 6, after V lost 6 bases and J lost 6 bases. The CDR3 is CASSEPGLADTQYF. CDR3 sequence (DNA): TGTGCCAGCAGCGAACCGGGACTAGCGGATACGCAGTATTTT.

The chain recombines TRBV28 with TRBJ1-5; D is perhaps TRBD1 (5 bases). The CDR3 consists of 14 residues. Trimming pared 6 bases from V and 7 bases from J, leaving 16 bases between. CDR1 and CDR2 from the germline V gene are MDHEN and SYDVKM. The CDR3 DNA reads as TGTGCCAGCAGGGGGCGAACAGTGGGGCAGCCCCAGCATTTT. Translation gives CASRGRTVGQPQHF.

This clone appeared once. This chain links TRBV7-2 with TRBJ1-5, with 7 bases identical to TRBD1. The CDR3 runs 15 residues. V gave up 0 bases and J gave up 7 bases; unmatched junction bases: 6. CDR1 and CDR2 from the germline V gene are SGHTA and FQGNSA. The CDR3 is CASSLATGVGQPQHF. CDR3 sequence (DNA): TGTGCCAGCAGCTTAGCCACAGGGGTAGGGCAGCCCCAGCATTTT.

In DNA form, the CDR3 reads TGTGCCACCAGCAGGCTTGCGACAGGGGGCTATGGCTACACCTTC. Protein product: CATSRLATGGYGYTF. The V and J genes are TRBV15 and TRBJ1-2, with TRBD1 matching 9 bases. Germline V gene lookup returns CDR1 LNHNV and CDR2 YYDKDF (reference sequence). This CDR3 contains 15 residues. Trimming at V came to 3 bases and at J to 4 bases, leaving 6 bases not matched to a gene.

This chain connects TRBV19 to TRBJ1-4, with 7 bases that match TRBD1. CDR1 is LNHDA and CDR2 is SQIVND in the germline V gene (reference sequence). V shed 6 bases, J shed 3 bases, and the junction held 13 bases outside the gene matches. The CDR3 consists of 17 residues. The DNA for the CDR3 is TGTGCCAGTAGGCCCCGGGACAGCGGGCGAGCTAATGAAAAACTGTTTTTT. Residues: CASRPRDSGRANEKLFF. Filled out from reference TRBV19 and TRBJ1-4, the complete variable domain reads DGGITQSPKYLFRKEGQNVTLSCEQNLNHDAMYWYRQDPGQGLRLIYYSQIVNDFQKGDIAEGYSVSREKKESFPLTVTSAQKNPTAFYLCASRPRDSGRANEKLFFGSGTQLSVL.

This chain links TRBV28 with TRBJ1-3, with TRBD1 as a possible D gene (5 bases). The CDR3 contains 15 residues. Per the germline V gene, CDR1 is MDHEN and CDR2 is SYDVKM. Trimming took off 4 bases at V and 4 bases at J, with 14 bases between the two ends. The CDR3 nucleotides are TGTGCCAGCAGTTCGGGCGGCAGGGACGGAAACACCATATATTTT. Translated, it gives CASSSGGRDGNTIYF.

The chain carries TRBV5-1 and TRBJ2-7, with D maybe TRBD2 (6 bases). The CDR3 runs 13 residues. Germline lookup yields CDR1 SGHRS and CDR2 YFSETQ. Trimming stripped 0 bases from V and 7 bases from J, with 11 bases between. The CDR3 DNA is TGCGCCAGCAGCTTGGGGACTACTGAAGAGCAGTACTTC. It translates to CASSLGTTEEQYF.

The V gene is TRBV19, the J gene TRBJ2-7; D is possibly TRBD2 (5 bases). Deletions cut 3 bases from V and 6 bases from J, with 9 bases between. Germline loops: CDR1 LNHDA, CDR2 SQIVND (reference sequence). The CDR3 consists of 12 residues. CDR3 loop: CASSMAEGEQYF. CDR3 sequence (DNA): TGTGCCAGTAGTATGGCTGAGGGCGAGCAGTACTTC.

This sequence joins TRBV9 and TRBJ2-3; 7 nucleotides agree with TRBD2. Germline values: CDR1 SGDLS, CDR2 YYNGEE. Trimming at V came to 3 bases and at J to 2 bases, leaving 6 bases not matched to a gene. This CDR3 contains 15 residues. Written as DNA, the CDR3 is TGTGCCAGCAGCGCTTGGGACTACCCCACAGATACGCAGTATTTT. It codes for CASSAWDYPTDTQYF.